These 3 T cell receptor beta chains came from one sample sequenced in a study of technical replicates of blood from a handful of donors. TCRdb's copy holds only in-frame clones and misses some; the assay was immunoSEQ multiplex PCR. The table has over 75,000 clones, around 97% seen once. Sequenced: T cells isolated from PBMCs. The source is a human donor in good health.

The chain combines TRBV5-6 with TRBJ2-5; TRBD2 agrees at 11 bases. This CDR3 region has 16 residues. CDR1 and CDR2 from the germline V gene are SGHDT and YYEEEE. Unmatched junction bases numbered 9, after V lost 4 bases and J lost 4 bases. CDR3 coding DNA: TGTGCCAGCAGCCGGAGGTTAGCGGGAGGGCCAGAGACCCAGTACTTC. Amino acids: CASSRRLAGGPETQYF.

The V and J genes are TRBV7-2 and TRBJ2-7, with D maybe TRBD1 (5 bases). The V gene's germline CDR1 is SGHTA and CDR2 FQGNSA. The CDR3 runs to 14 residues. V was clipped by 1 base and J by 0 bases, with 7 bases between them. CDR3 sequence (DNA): TGTGCCAGCAGCTTAGACAGGTACTCCTACGAGCAGTACTTC. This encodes CASSLDRYSYEQYF.

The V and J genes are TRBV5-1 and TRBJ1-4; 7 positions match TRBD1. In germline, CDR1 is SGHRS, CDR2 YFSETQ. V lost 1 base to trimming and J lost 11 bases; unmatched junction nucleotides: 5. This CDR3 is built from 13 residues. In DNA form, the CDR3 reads TGCGCCAGCAGCTTGAGGGGGCTGGAGAAACTGTTTTTT. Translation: CASSLRGLEKLFF.